Listed below are T cell receptor beta chains from one sample, sequenced in a study of regulatory T cells in long-lasting Graves disease. TCRdb analysed the multiplex PCR reads with MiXCR anew, one entry per CDR3 protein. The table includes approximately 310,000 distinct CDR3 sequences, over 15% detected once. The sequenced sample was peripheral blood mononuclear cells (PBMCs), obtained at new diagnosis, from a patient treated with antithyroid drugs. These receptors all stem from a female donor with Graves disease. Each CDR3 is given with its conserved first and last residue. D genes are given only for firm matches. Size values are once, few and many counts, or a class for expanded clones, and some rows have none.

V	J	size	D	CDR3	DNA
TRBV12-3/TRBV12-4	TRBJ1-2	many	TRBD1	CASRRTGLYGYTF	TGTGCCAGCAGGCGGACAGGACTATATGGCTACACCTTC
TRBV9	TRBJ2-1	many	NA	CASSVGGRSYNEQFF	TGTGCCAGCAGCGTAGGGGGGCGGTCCTACAATGAGCAGTTCTTC
TRBV11-3	TRBJ2-5	NA	NA	CATRKGGDETQYF	TGTGCCACCCGTAAGGGGGGTGACGAGACCCAGTACTTC
TRBV27	TRBJ2-1	many	TRBD1	CASSPIGGLSYNEQFF	TGTGCCAGCAGCCCGATAGGGGGCCTCTCCTACAATGAGCAGTTCTTC
TRBV18	TRBJ2-7	many	NA	CASSPPSGNYEQYF	TGTGCCAGCTCACCGCCTTCAGGGAACTACGAGCAGTACTTC
TRBV6-5	TRBJ1-5	many	NA	CASSSGQSNQPQHF	TGTGCCAGCAGTTCCGGGCAGAGCAATCAGCCCCAGCATTTT
TRBV9	TRBJ2-7	many	TRBD1	CASSGPRQGAFYEQYF	TGTGCCAGCAGTGGACCTAGGCAGGGGGCCTTCTACGAGCAGTACTTC
TRBV27	TRBJ1-1	NA	NA	CASSMTPADTEAFF	TGTGCCAGCAGTATGACCCCAGCGGACACTGAAGCTTTCTTT
TRBV28	TRBJ2-7	many	NA	CASSRKAYEQYF	TGTGCCAGCAGCCGTAAGGCCTACGAGCAGTACTTC
TRBV28	TRBJ2-1	few	NA	CASSFDRPSSYNEQFF	TGTGCCAGCAGTTTTGACAGGCCGAGCTCCTACAATGAGCAGTTCTTC
TRBV19	TRBJ1-4	many	NA	CASSIGGSYNEKLFF	TGTGCCAGTAGTATAGGGGGCAGTTATAATGAAAAACTGTTTTTT
TRBV12-3/TRBV12-4	TRBJ2-7	few	TRBD2	CASSLQAGVEREQYF	TGTGCCAGCAGTTTACAAGCGGGAGTTGAGCGCGAGCAGTACTTC
TRBV19	TRBJ2-7	many	NA	CASRPQTGEQYF	TGTGCCAGTAGACCCCAGACCGGCGAGCAGTACTTC
TRBV15	TRBJ2-7	many	NA	CATSRTWGGSYEQYF	TGTGCCACCAGCAGAACGTGGGGTGGAAGCTACGAGCAGTACTTC
TRBV29-1	TRBJ2-2	few	NA	CSVGLNTGELFF	TGCAGCGTTGGTTTGAACACCGGGGAGCTGTTTTTT
TRBV10-2	TRBJ2-1	many	TRBD2	CASSGTLAGGLAYNEQFF	TGCGCCAGCAGTGGGACTTTAGCGGGAGGGCTGGCGTACAATGAGCAGTTCTTC
TRBV2	TRBJ2-7	many	NA	CASTPQRSSYEQYF	TGTGCCAGCACCCCTCAGCGTTCCTCCTACGAGCAGTACTTC
TRBV19	TRBJ2-1	many	TRBD2	CASSKITGTSGSRRGNEQFF	TGTGCCAGTAGTAAAATAACCGGGACTAGCGGGAGCCGGCGAGGCAATGAGCAGTTCTTC
TRBV5-4	TRBJ1-3	few	NA	CASSLISGGNTIYF	TGTGCCAGCAGCTTGATCAGTGGTGGAAACACCATATATTTT
TRBV20-1	TRBJ2-5	many	TRBD1	CSARSSVGQGVETQYF	TGCAGTGCTAGATCTAGTGTGGGACAGGGTGTAGAGACCCAGTACTTC
TRBV2	TRBJ2-3	many	NA	CASSERRHTDTQYF	TGTGCCAGCAGTGAAAGGAGGCACACAGATACGCAGTATTTT
TRBV5-4	TRBJ2-3	once	TRBD2	CASSFSGRAYGTQYF	TGTGCCAGCAGCTTTAGCGGGAGGGCCTACGGTACGCAGTATTTT
TRBV13	TRBJ2-7	few	TRBD1	CASSPFEVGTGRTYEQYF	TGTGCCAGCAGTCCATTCGAAGTTGGGACAGGGCGAACCTACGAGCAGTACTTC
TRBV11-2	TRBJ2-7	many	TRBD2	CASSFNPGLAGYEQYF	TGTGCCAGCAGCTTTAACCCGGGACTAGCGGGTTACGAGCAGTACTTC
TRBV5-1	TRBJ2-7	many	NA	CASSLLPGAYEQYF	TGCGCCAGCAGCTTGTTGCCAGGAGCCTACGAGCAGTACTTC
TRBV5-4	TRBJ2-7	NA	TRBD1	CASSLDRGNSYEQYF	TGTGCCAGCAGCCTGGACAGGGGAAACTCCTACGAGCAGTACTTC
TRBV20-1	TRBJ2-5	many	TRBD1	CSARASRRDSHQETQYF	TGCAGTGCTAGAGCCTCACGCCGGGACAGTCACCAAGAGACCCAGTACTTC
TRBV27	TRBJ1-5	few	NA	CASSLRGAGATGNQPQHF	TGTGCCAGCAGTTTAAGGGGGGCAGGGGCCACTGGCAATCAGCCCCAGCATTTT
TRBV11-2	TRBJ2-2	NA	NA	CASSLAGGQRNTGELFF	TGTGCCAGCAGCTTAGCGGGAGGACAGCGGAACACCGGGGAGCTGTTTTTT
TRBV19	TRBJ1-1	many	NA	CASSSVGGLRNTEAFF	TGTGCCAGTAGTTCCGTGGGGGGGCTGCGTAACACTGAAGCTTTCTTT
TRBV12-3/TRBV12-4	TRBJ1-2	many	NA	CASSLMGSFEGYTF	TGTGCCAGCAGTTTAATGGGGTCCTTTGAAGGCTACACCTTC
TRBV10-2	TRBJ1-1	NA	NA	CASSDRAEAFF	TGCGCCAGCAGTGACCGAGCTGAAGCTTTCTTT
TRBV27	TRBJ1-2	many	TRBD1	CASSLLFNPGGAIYGYTF	TGTGCCAGCAGTTTGTTGTTCAACCCAGGGGGCGCGATCTATGGCTACACCTTC
TRBV15	TRBJ2-1	many	NA	CATSRGKKEEREQFF	TGTGCCACCAGCAGAGGAAAGAAAGAGGAAAGGGAGCAGTTCTTC
TRBV9	TRBJ1-1	many	NA	CASGLRGDRAEAFF	TGTGCCAGCGGGTTGAGGGGGGATAGAGCTGAAGCTTTCTTT
TRBV28	TRBJ1-2	many	TRBD1	CASSGSDRYYGYTF	TGTGCCAGCAGTGGGTCGGACAGGTACTATGGCTACACCTTC